The 32 T cell receptor beta chains listed next were all sequenced from one sample in a study of T-cell memory formation after mild COVID-19. TCRdb reanalysed the 5' RACE reads using MiXCR and keeps one entry per CDR3 protein. The profile shows 500,000 to 600,000 distinct CDR3 sequences, about 20% of them singletons. The sequencing input was PBMCs or a T cell subset sorted from them (not recorded which). The receptor set was obtained from an adult woman who had mild COVID-19 (a few samples of this study predate the infection). Cell type and time point are not known.

There are a few counts of this clonotype. CDR3 bases: TGCGCCACTCGACTAGCGGACTACAATGAGCAGTTCTTC. Protein sequence: CATRLADYNEQFF. V is TRBV5-1 and J is TRBJ2-1; 9 bases map to TRBD2. Germline V gene data show CDR1 as SGHRS and CDR2 as YFSETQ. V shed 9 bases, J shed 3 bases, and the junction held 4 bases outside the gene matches. The CDR3 runs to 13 residues.

This clonotype was observed a few times. Germline is not matched at one junction end, which may reflect a read error. This rearrangement joins TRBV20-1 to TRBJ1-2, with D uncertain. Germline loops: CDR1 DFQATT, CDR2 SNEGSKA (reference sequence). The CDR3 extends over 12 amino acids. CDR3 sequence reads: CSAGEQFYGYTF. The CDR3 DNA reads as TGCAGTGCTGGAGAACAGTTCTATGGCTACACCTTC.

The gene calls are TRBV29-1 and TRBJ2-1; 9 bases line up with TRBD2. The germline V gene encodes CDR1 SQVTM and CDR2 ANQGSEA. After removal of 6 bases from V and 3 bases from J, the junction contained 12 bases not matched to a gene. This CDR3 is built from 16 residues. The CDR3 sequence is CSVPKGGSGSYNEQFF. For the CDR3, the DNA is TGCAGCGTACCTAAGGGTGGTAGCGGGAGCTACAATGAGCAGTTCTTC.

A single count supports this clonotype. The J gene is TRBJ2-6, the V gene TRBV28; D is undetermined. This CDR3 is built from 13 residues. V was cut by 7 bases and J by 4 bases, with 8 bases left in between. In germline, CDR1 is MDHEN, CDR2 SYDVKM. The CDR3 spells CASKGEGANVLTF. The CDR3 bases are TGTGCCAGCAAAGGCGAGGGGGCCAACGTCCTGACTTTC. The full variable domain, rest sourced from reference TRBV28 and TRBJ2-6, is DVKVTQSSRYLVKRTGEKVFLECVQDMDHENMFWYRQDPGLGLRLIYFSYDVKMKEKGDIPEGYSVSREKKERFSLILESASTNQTSMYLCASKGEGANVLTFGAGSRLTVL.

This clonotype was observed a handful of times. This chain uses TRBV12-3 or TRBV12-4 with TRBJ2-1, with D uncertain. This CDR3 spans 11 amino acids. Trimming left V 7 bases short and J 9 bases short, with 10 bases between. For the CDR3, the DNA is TGTGCCAGCACGATCGTCGGTGAGCAGTTCTTC. This sequence encodes CASTIVGEQFF.

Only a few counts were recorded for this clonotype. V is TRBV6-5 and J is TRBJ1-2; 9 bases agree with TRBD1. The V gene's germline CDR1 is MNHEY and CDR2 SVGAGI. V gave up 5 bases and J gave up 3 bases; unmatched junction bases: 7. The CDR3 is made up of 15 amino acids. For the CDR3, the DNA is TGTGCCAGCAGTCCGACGGACAGGGGCTACTATGGCTACACCTTC. Protein product: CASSPTDRGYYGYTF.

The V call is TRBV20-1, the J call TRBJ2-5; TRBD2 matches 7 bases. This CDR3 has 13 residues. V was pared by 6 bases and J by 1 base, with 5 bases of the junction left unmatched. Per the germline V gene, CDR1 is DFQATT and CDR2 is SNEGSKA (reference sequence). The CDR3 protein is CSATPGGQETQYF. DNA for the CDR3: TGCAGTGCCACACCGGGGGGCCAAGAGACCCAGTACTTC.

In this sample, this clonotype turned up a few times. The genes are TRBV30 and TRBJ2-2, with 8 nucleotides matching TRBD2. The J segment lost 0 bases and the V segment lost 3 bases, leaving 15 bases of the junction unmatched. The CDR3 sequence is 19 residues long. CDR1 GTSNPN and CDR2 SVGIG come from the germline V gene (reference sequence). CDR3 nucleotide sequence: TGTGCCTGGAGCGAGGGGCTAGCGGGCCTTAACCCGAACACCGGGGAGCTGTTTTTT. This gives the protein CAWSEGLAGLNPNTGELFF. Based on the CDR3 plus reference TRBV30 and TRBJ2-2, the full variable domain is SQTIHQWPATLVQPVGSPLSLECTVEGTSNPNLYWYRQAAGRGLQLLFYSVGIGQISSEVPQNLSASRPQDRQFILSSKKLLLSDSGFYLCAWSEGLAGLNPNTGELFFGEGSRLTVL.

A few counts support this clonotype. The chain employs TRBV3-1 and TRBJ1-2; no clear D. CDR1 is LGHDT and CDR2 is YNNKEL in the germline V gene (reference sequence). CDR3 length: 11 amino acids. Trimming shortened V by 0 bases and J by 8 bases, and 4 bases separated the two germline ends. In DNA form, the CDR3 reads TGTGCCAGCAGCCAAGATAGAGGCTACACCTTC. Translating it yields CASSQDRGYTF.

V is TRBV12-3 or TRBV12-4 and J is TRBJ2-7; 9 bases map to TRBD2. The V segment lost 8 bases and the J segment 6 bases; nucleotides outside the gene matches: 8. This CDR3 contains 13 residues. CDR3 sequence (DNA): TGTGCCAGCTCGCTAGCGGGATTCTCCGAGCAGTACTTC. It specifies CASSLAGFSEQYF.

V usage is TRBV25-1 and J usage is TRBJ1-1; 11 positions match TRBD1. Germline trimming cut 4 bases from V and 5 bases from J; bases unmatched to any gene: 3. The CDR3 loop spans 14 amino acids. Germline V gene lookup returns CDR1 MGHDK and CDR2 SYGVNS. This chain's CDR3 is CASSGWDRGTEAFF. CDR3 DNA sequence: TGTGCCAGCAGTGGGTGGGACAGGGGGACTGAAGCTTTCTTT.

This clonotype was picked up a small number of times. V and J are TRBV12-3 or TRBV12-4 and TRBJ2-7; D gene unclear. The CDR3 runs to 12 residues. V shed 8 bases and J shed 3 bases, with 11 bases lying between them. This CDR3 is CASGIELYEQYF. The CDR3 DNA follows: TGTGCCAGCGGGATAGAGCTCTACGAGCAGTACTTC.

The genes are TRBV7-7 and TRBJ1-3; D is undetermined. Germline-derived CDR1 and CDR2 are SSHAT and FNYEAQ (reference sequence). The CDR3 totals 15 residues. V was trimmed by 6 bases and J by 0 bases, leaving 12 bases between them. CDR3 nucleotide sequence: TGTGCCAGCAGTCTCACCCCAAGCTCTGGAAACACCATATATTTT. As protein: CASSLTPSSGNTIYF.

The chain uses TRBV5-1 and TRBJ2-7, with 9 bases that match TRBD1. The germline CDR1 and CDR2 sequences are SGHRS and YFSETQ. The trim removed 3 bases at V and 4 bases at J, leaving 8 bases unmatched. This CDR3 comprises 15 residues. In DNA form, the CDR3 reads TGCGCCAGCAGCTCCGGGACAGGGTCAATGTACGAGCAGTACTTC. Amino acid sequence: CASSSGTGSMYEQYF.

The chain carries TRBV27 and TRBJ1-2, with D maybe TRBD1 (5 bases). This CDR3 contains 16 residues. Per germline, CDR1 MNHEY and CDR2 SMNVEV (reference sequence). Trimming took 3 bases from V and 5 from J, leaving 19 bases between them. Here the CDR3 DNA reads TGTGCCAGCAGTTTTGGGGCAGGGCGGACATCTTATGGCTACACCTTC. Its protein product is CASSFGAGRTSYGYTF.

This clonotype occurred a few times. The genes are TRBV30 and TRBJ2-2; TRBD2 agrees at 7 bases. CDR1 is GTSNPN and CDR2 is SVGIG in the germline V gene (reference sequence). Germline trimming cut 3 bases from V and 4 bases from J; bases unmatched to any gene: 5. This CDR3 is 14 amino acids long. CDR3 sequence: CAWSGGGATGELFF. The DNA of the CDR3 is TGTGCCTGGAGCGGCGGGGGAGCCACCGGGGAGCTGTTTTTT. Supplemented by reference TRBV30 and TRBJ2-2, the full variable domain reads SQTIHQWPATLVQPVGSPLSLECTVEGTSNPNLYWYRQAAGRGLQLLFYSVGIGQISSEVPQNLSASRPQDRQFILSSKKLLLSDSGFYLCAWSGGGATGELFFGEGSRLTVL.

The chain uses TRBV6-4 and TRBJ2-2; D possibly corresponds to TRBD2 (6 bases). In germline, CDR1 is MRHNA, CDR2 SNTAGT. Trimming took off 5 bases at V and 3 bases at J, with 10 bases between the two ends. This CDR3 has 14 residues. The CDR3 region is CASSTGSDTGELFF. The CDR3 region has the DNA TGTGCCAGCAGTACCGGGAGTGACACCGGGGAGCTGTTTTTT.

In its sample, this clonotype was seen many times. The chain has TRBV4-2 and TRBJ2-7, with unresolved D. V was trimmed by 10 bases and J by 5 bases, leaving 24 bases between them. Germline V gives CDR1 LGHNA, CDR2 YNFKEQ. This CDR3 is built from 15 residues. CDR3 region: CANKRKQDKIHEQYF. CDR3 nucleotides: TGTGCCAACAAACGGAAGCAGGATAAGATCCACGAGCAGTACTTC.

This sequence joins TRBV5-6 and TRBJ1-1, with D uncertain. V was pared by 0 bases and J by 0 bases, with 12 bases between. The CDR3 runs 16 residues. Germline V gene data show CDR1 as SGHDT and CDR2 as YYEEEE. The CDR3 spells CASSLDLARMNTEAFF. In DNA, the CDR3 is TGTGCCAGCAGCTTGGACTTGGCGAGGATGAACACTGAAGCTTTCTTT.

The sample holds a few counts of this clonotype. The junction departs from the called germline gene at one end, perhaps through a read error. The chain has TRBV29-1 and TRBJ1-1; the D gene is possibly TRBD1 (5 bases). The germline V gene encodes CDR1 SQVTM and CDR2 ANQGSEA. This CDR3 has 14 residues. Written as DNA, the CDR3 is TGCAGCGTCGAAGGGACGGGCATAGGGACTGAAGCTTTCTTT. Its protein product is CSVEGTGIGTEAFF.

The chain joins TRBV11-1 to TRBJ2-3; 7 bases map to TRBD1. Germline CDR1 and CDR2: SGHAT and FQDESV (reference sequence). The CDR3 is made up of 16 amino acids. With V trimmed by 5 bases and J by 0 bases, 8 bases remained unmatched. The CDR3 loop is CASSPPDRSSTDTQYF. For the CDR3, the DNA is TGTGCCAGCAGCCCCCCGGACAGGAGTAGCACAGATACGCAGTATTTT.

This chain connects TRBV24-1 to TRBJ2-5, with TRBD1 matching 8 bases. Germline-derived CDR1 and CDR2 are KGHDR and SFDVKD. The junction had 3 bases not matched to a gene; V was cut back by 2 bases and J by 5 bases. CDR3 size: 14 residues. The CDR3 here is CATSDSRTGETQYF. DNA of the CDR3: TGTGCCACCAGTGATTCCCGGACAGGGGAGACCCAGTACTTC.

This clonotype appeared a few times. The chain employs TRBV9 and TRBJ2-7, with TRBD1 matching 11 bases. The CDR3 covers 14 residues. Per the germline V gene, CDR1 is SGDLS and CDR2 is YYNGEE. The ends lost 3 bases at V and 9 bases at J; junction bases unmatched: 8. The DNA of the CDR3 is TGTGCCAGCAGCGCGGACAGGGGGCTTAGGCCGCAGTACTTC. This codes for CASSADRGLRPQYF. The full variable domain, completed using reference TRBV9 and TRBJ2-7, is DSGVTQTPKHLITATGQRVTLRCSPRSGDLSVYWYQQSLDQGLQFLIQYYNGEERAKGNILERFSAQQFPDLHSELNLSSLELGDSALYFCASSADRGLRPQYFGPGTRLTVT.

This clonotype was observed a handful of times. This sequence joins TRBV9 and TRBJ2-2; D call uncertain. Trimming removed 4 bases at V and 0 bases at J, with 7 bases between. CDR3 length: 14 amino acids. Germline assignment: CDR1 SGDLS and CDR2 YYNGEE. The CDR3 protein is CASSPRSNTGELFF. The CDR3 DNA is TGTGCCAGCAGCCCCCGGTCGAACACCGGGGAGCTGTTTTTT. The variable domain in full, completed from reference TRBV9 and TRBJ2-2, reads DSGVTQTPKHLITATGQRVTLRCSPRSGDLSVYWYQQSLDQGLQFLIQYYNGEERAKGNILERFSAQQFPDLHSELNLSSLELGDSALYFCASSPRSNTGELFFGEGSRLTVL.

There are a few counts of this clonotype. CDR3 DNA sequence: TGTGCCACCAGTGATTTTTCGGTTCCCGGGAGCGACACAGATACGCAGTATTTT. Amino acid sequence: CATSDFSVPGSDTDTQYF. J is TRBJ2-3 and V is TRBV24-1; D perhaps matches TRBD2 (6 bases). The germline gives CDR1 KGHDR, CDR2 SFDVKD. V was cut by 1 base and J by 2 bases, with 18 bases left in between. The CDR3 totals 18 residues.

The genes are TRBV29-1 and TRBJ2-3; maybe TRBD1 (7 bases). The CDR3 extends over 14 amino acids. Germline assignment: CDR1 SQVTM and CDR2 ANQGSEA. V lost 1 base and J 7 bases, leaving 15 bases between the germline ends. The CDR3 spells CSVEAGDSPNTQYF. Written as DNA, the CDR3 is TGCAGCGTTGAAGCGGGGGACAGTCCTAATACGCAGTATTTT.

This clonotype was found many times. CDR3 nucleotides: TGCAGTGCTAGAGATCGGGTAGCGGGAGGGCCGGGCTCGGGGGGTACGCAGTATTTT. Its translation: CSARDRVAGGPGSGGTQYF. This sequence joins TRBV20-1 and TRBJ2-3; 11 nucleotides line up with TRBD2. The CDR3 length is 19 residues. J gave up 8 bases and V 0 bases, and 19 bases lay outside the gene matches. Germline CDR1 is DFQATT and CDR2 is SNEGSKA (reference sequence).

The chain carries TRBV20-1 and TRBJ2-2; D possibly corresponds to TRBD1 (6 bases). Deletions cut 4 bases from V and 0 bases from J, with 9 bases between. This CDR3 has 14 amino acids. Germline V gives CDR1 DFQATT, CDR2 SNEGSKA (reference sequence). The CDR3 spells CSAKGHSNTGELFF. Here the CDR3 DNA reads TGCAGTGCTAAGGGACACTCGAACACCGGGGAGCTGTTTTTT.

This clonotype occurred many times. The J gene is TRBJ2-3, the V gene TRBV11-2; TRBD2 matches at 11 bases. The CDR3 runs to 17 residues. The trim removed 4 bases at V and 3 bases at J, leaving 9 bases unmatched. Per germline, CDR1 SGHAT and CDR2 FQNNGV. CDR3 coding DNA: TGTGCCAGCAGCTCGCCTACTAGCGGGAGTGGTACAGATACGCAGTATTTT. Residues: CASSSPTSGSGTDTQYF.

This sequence joins TRBV12-3 or TRBV12-4 and TRBJ2-2; 9 bases match TRBD1. The CDR3 covers 16 residues. Trimming took 4 bases from V and 0 from J; bases not matched to a gene: 3. The CDR3 DNA reads TGTGCCAGCAGTTGGGGGACAGGGACGAACACCGGGGAGCTGTTTTTT. It yields the protein CASSWGTGTNTGELFF.

V and J are TRBV6-5 and TRBJ2-3; 8 bases are a match to TRBD2. The J segment lost 4 bases and the V segment lost 5 bases, leaving 8 bases of the junction unmatched. CDR1 and CDR2 (germline): MNHEY, SVGAGI. The CDR3 contains 15 residues. The CDR3: CASSELAERADTQYF. CDR3 DNA: TGTGCCAGCAGTGAACTAGCGGAAAGGGCAGATACGCAGTATTTT.

The genes are TRBV7-8 and TRBJ2-7; possibly TRBD1 or TRBD2 for D (6 bases each). The V end was cut by 4 bases, the J end by 2 bases, with 15 bases between. Germline-derived CDR1 and CDR2 are SGHVS and FQNEAQ. The CDR3 has 15 amino acids. The CDR3 here is CASSSGRQGTYEQYF. Here the CDR3 DNA reads TGTGCCAGCAGCTCGGGGAGGCAGGGGACCTACGAGCAGTACTTC.